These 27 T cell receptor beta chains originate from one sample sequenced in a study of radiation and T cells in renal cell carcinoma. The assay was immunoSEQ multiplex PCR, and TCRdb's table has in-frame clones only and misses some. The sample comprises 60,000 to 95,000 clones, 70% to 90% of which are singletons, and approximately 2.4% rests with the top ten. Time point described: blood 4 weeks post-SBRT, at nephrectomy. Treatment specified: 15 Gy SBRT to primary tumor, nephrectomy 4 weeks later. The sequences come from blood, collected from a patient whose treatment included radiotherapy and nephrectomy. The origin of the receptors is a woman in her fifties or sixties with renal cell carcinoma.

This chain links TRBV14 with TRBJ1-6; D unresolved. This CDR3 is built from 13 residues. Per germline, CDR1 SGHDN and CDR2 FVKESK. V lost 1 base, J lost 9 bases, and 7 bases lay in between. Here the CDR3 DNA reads TGTGCCAGCAGCCAAGCAGCGGGTTCACCCCTCCACTTT. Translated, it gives CASSQAAGSPLHF.

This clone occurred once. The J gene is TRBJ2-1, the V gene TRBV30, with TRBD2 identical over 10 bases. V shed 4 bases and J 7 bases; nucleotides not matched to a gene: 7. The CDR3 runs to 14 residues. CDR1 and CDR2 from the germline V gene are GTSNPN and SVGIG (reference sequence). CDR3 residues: CAWTPGLAVNEQFF. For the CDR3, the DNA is TGTGCCTGGACTCCTGGACTAGCGGTGAATGAGCAGTTCTTC.

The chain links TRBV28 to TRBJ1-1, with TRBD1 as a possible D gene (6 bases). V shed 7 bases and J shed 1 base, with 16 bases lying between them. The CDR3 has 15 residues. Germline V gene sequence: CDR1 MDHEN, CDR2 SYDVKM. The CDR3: CASITGGEGNTEAFF. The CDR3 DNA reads TGTGCCAGCATCACGGGGGGCGAGGGGAACACTGAAGCTTTCTTT.

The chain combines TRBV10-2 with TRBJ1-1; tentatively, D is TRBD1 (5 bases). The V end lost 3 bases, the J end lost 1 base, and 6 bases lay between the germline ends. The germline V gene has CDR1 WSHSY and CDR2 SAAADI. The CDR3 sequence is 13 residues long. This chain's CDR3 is CASSEQANTEAFF. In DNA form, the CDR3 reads TGCGCCAGCAGTGAACAGGCGAACACTGAAGCTTTCTTT.

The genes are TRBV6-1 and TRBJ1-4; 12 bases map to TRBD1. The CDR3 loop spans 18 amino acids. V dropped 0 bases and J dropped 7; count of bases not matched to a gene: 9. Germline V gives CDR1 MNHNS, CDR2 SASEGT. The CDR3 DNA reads TGTGCCAGCAGTGAAGCGTTGGGGACAGGGGGCGGGCGTGAAAAACTGTTTTTT. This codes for CASSEALGTGGGREKLFF.

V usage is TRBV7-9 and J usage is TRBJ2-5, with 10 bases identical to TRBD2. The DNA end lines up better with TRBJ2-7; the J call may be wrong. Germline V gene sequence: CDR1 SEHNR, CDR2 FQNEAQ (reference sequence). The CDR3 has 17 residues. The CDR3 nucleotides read TGTGCCAGCAGCTCCACTAGCGGGGACATCGTTTCCTACGAGCAGTACTTC. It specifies CASSSTSGDIVSYEQYF.

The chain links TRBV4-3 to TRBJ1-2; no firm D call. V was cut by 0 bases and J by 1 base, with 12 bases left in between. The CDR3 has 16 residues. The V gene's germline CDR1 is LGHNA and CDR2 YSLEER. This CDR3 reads CASSQELSGINYGYTF. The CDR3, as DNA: TGCGCCAGCAGCCAAGAGCTCTCCGGGATTAACTATGGCTACACCTTC.

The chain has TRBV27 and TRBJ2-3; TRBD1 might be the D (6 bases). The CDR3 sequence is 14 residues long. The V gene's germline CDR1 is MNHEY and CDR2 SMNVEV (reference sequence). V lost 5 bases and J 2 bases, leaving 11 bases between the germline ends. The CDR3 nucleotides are TGTGCCAGCAGTAACCGGGACACCACAGATACGCAGTATTTT. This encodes CASSNRDTTDTQYF.

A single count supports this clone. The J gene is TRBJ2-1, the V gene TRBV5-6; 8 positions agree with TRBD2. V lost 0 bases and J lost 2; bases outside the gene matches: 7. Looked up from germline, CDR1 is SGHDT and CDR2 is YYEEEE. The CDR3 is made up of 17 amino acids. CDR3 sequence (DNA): TGTGCCAGCAGCTTGGATCGGGGGGGGAACCCCTACAATGAGCAGTTCTTC. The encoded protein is CASSLDRGGNPYNEQFF.

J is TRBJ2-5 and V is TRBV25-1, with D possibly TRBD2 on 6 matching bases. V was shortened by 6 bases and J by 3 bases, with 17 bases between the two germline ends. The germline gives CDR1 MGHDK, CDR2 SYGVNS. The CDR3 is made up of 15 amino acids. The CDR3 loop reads CASSPREGLEETQYF. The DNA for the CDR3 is TGTGCCAGCAGCCCGCGGGAAGGACTTGAAGAGACCCAGTACTTC.

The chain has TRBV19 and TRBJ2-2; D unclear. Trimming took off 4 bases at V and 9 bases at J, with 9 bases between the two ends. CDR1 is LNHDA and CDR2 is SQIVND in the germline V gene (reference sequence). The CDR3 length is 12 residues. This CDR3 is CASSKGRWELFF. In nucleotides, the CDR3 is TGTGCCAGTAGTAAGGGTCGGTGGGAGCTGTTTTTT.

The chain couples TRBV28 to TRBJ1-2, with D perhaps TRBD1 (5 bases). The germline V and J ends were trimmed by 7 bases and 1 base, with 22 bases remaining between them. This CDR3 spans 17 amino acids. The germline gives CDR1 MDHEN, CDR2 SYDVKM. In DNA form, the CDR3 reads TGTGCCAGCAAAAAATTAGCGGGGCTTTCCCTTAACTATGGCTACACCTTC. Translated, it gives CASKKLAGLSLNYGYTF.

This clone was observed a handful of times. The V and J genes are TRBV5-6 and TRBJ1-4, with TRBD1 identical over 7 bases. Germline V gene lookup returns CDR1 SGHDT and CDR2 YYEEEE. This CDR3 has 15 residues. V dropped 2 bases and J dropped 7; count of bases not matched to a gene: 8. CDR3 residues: CASSFLNRGVEKLFF. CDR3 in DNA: TGTGCCAGCAGCTTCCTAAACAGGGGAGTTGAAAAACTGTTTTTT.

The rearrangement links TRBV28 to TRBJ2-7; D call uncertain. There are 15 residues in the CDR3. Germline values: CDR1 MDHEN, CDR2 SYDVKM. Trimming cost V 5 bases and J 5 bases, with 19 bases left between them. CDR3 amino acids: CASSPDGPRIHEQYF. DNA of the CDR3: TGTGCCAGCAGTCCGGACGGACCTCGAATCCACGAGCAGTACTTC.

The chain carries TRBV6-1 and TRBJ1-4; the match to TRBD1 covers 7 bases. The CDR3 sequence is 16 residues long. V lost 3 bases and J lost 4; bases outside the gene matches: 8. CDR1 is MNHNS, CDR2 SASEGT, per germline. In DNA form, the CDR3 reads TGTGCCAGCAGTGACGAGAGGGGGCGAGTTAATGAAAAACTGTTTTTT. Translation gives CASSDERGRVNEKLFF.

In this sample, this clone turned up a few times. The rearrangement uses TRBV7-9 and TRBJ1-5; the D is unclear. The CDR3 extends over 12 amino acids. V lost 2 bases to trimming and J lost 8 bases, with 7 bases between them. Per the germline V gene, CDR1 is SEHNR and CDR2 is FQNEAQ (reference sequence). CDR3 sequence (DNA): TGTGCCAGCAGCTTATCCGGGGAGCCCCAGCATTTT. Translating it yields CASSLSGEPQHF.

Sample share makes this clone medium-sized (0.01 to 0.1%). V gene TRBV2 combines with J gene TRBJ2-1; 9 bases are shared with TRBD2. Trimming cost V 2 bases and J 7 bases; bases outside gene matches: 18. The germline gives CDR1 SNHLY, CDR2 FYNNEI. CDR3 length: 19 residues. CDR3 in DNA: TGTGCCAGCAGTGAACTGCGGGCGGCGGGAGGGCTCCATCGGAATGAGCAGTTCTTC. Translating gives CASSELRAAGGLHRNEQFF.

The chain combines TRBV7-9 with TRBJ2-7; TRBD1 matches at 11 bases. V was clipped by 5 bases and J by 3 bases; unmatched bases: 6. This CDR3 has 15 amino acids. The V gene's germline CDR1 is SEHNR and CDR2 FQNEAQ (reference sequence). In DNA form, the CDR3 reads TGTGCCAGCAGCCTTTCGGGACAGGGGGTCTACGAGCAGTACTTC. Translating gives CASSLSGQGVYEQYF.

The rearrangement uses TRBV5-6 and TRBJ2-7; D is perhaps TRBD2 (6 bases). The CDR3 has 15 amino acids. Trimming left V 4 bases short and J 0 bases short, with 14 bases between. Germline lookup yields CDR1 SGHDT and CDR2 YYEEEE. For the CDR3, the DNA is TGTGCCAGCAGCCAGGGACTCCTTGACTCCTACGAGCAGTACTTC. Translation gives CASSQGLLDSYEQYF.

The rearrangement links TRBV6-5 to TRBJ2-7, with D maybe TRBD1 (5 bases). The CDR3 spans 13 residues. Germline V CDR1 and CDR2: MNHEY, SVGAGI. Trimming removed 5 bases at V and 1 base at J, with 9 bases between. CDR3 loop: CASSEPGSYEQYF. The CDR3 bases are TGTGCCAGCAGTGAGCCAGGGTCCTACGAGCAGTACTTC.

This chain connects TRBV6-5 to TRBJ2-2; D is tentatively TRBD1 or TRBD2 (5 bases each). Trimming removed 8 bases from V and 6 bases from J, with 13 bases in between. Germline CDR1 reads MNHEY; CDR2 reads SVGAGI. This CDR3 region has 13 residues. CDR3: CASEGYRAGELFF. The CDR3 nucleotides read TGTGCCAGCGAGGGGTATCGGGCCGGGGAGCTGTTTTTT.

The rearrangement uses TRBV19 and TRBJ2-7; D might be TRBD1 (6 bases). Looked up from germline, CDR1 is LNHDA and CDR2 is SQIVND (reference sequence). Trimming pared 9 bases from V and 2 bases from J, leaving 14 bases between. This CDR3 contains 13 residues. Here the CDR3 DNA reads TGTGCCAGCTCTCGGGACACCCCCTACGAGCAGTACTTC. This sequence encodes CASSRDTPYEQYF.

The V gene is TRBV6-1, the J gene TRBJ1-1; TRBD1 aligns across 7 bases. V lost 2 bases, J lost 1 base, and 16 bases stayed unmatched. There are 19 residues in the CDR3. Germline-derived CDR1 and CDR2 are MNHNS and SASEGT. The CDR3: CASSEIYLFTGTENTEAFF. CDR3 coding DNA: TGTGCCAGCAGTGAAATTTACCTATTCACCGGGACAGAGAACACTGAAGCTTTCTTT.

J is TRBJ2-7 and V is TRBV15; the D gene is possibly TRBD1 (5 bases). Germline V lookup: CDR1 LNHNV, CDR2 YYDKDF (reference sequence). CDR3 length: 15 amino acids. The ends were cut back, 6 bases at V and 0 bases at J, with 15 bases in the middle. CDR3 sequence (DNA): TGTGCCACCAGTCCGACAGTTTTGAGCTCCTACGAGCAGTACTTC. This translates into CATSPTVLSSYEQYF.

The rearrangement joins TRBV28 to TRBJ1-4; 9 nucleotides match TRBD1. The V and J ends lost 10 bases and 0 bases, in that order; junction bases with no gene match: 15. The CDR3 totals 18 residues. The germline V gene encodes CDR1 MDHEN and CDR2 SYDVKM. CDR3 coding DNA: TGTGCCACTGCCCCGGGACAGGGCCAAACAGCAACTAATGAAAAACTGTTTTTT. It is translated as CATAPGQGQTATNEKLFF. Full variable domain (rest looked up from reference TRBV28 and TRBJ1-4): DVKVTQSSRYLVKRTGEKVFLECVQDMDHENMFWYRQDPGLGLRLIYFSYDVKMKEKGDIPEGYSVSREKKERFSLILESASTNQTSMYLCATAPGQGQTATNEKLFFGSGTQLSVL.

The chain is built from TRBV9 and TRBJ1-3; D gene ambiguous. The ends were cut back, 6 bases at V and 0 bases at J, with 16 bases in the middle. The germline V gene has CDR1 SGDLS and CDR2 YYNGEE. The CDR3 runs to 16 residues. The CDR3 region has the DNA TGTGCCAGCACGGCCGCTCCTAACCTCTCTGGAAACACCATATATTTT. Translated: CASTAAPNLSGNTIYF.

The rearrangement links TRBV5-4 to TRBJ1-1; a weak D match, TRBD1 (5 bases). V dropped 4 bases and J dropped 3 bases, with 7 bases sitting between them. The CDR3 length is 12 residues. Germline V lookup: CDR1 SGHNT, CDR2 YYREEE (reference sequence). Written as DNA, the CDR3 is TGTGCCAGCAGCGGCAGGGACACTGAAGCTTTCTTT. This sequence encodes CASSGRDTEAFF.